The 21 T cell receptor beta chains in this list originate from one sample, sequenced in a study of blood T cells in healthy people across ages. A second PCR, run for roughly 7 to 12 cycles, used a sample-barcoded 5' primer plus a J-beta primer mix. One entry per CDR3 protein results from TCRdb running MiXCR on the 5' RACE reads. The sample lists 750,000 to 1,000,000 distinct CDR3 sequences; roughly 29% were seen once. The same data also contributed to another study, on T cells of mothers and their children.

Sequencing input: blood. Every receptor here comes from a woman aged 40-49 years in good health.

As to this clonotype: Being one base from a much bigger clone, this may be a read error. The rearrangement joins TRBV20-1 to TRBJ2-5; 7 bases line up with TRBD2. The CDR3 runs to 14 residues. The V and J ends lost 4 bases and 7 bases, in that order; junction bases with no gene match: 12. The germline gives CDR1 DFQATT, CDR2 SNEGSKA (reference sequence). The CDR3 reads CSAKDPERDVTQYF. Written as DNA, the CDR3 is TGCAGTGCTAAAGATCCGGAGCGGGACGTGACCCAGTACTTC.

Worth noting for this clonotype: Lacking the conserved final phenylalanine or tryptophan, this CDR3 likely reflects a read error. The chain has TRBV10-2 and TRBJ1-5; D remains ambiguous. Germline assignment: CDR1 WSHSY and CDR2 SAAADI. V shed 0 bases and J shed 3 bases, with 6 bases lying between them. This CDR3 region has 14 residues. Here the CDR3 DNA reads TGCGCCAGCAGTGAGTCTGGATTCAATCAGCCCCAGCATCTT. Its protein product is CASSESGFNQPQHL.

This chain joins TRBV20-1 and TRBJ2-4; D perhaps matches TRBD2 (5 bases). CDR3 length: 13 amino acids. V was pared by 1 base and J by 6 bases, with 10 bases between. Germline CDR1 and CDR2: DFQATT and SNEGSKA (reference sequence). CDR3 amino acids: CSARAGVRNIQYF. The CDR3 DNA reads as TGCAGTGCTAGAGCCGGGGTCAGAAACATTCAGTACTTC.

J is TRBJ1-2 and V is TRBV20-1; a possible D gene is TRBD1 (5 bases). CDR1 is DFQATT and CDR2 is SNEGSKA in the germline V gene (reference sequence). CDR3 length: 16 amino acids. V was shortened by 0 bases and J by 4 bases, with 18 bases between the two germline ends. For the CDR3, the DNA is TGCAGTGCTAGAGACTGGGGACGGAGGGATGTCTATGGCTACACCTTC. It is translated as CSARDWGRRDVYGYTF.

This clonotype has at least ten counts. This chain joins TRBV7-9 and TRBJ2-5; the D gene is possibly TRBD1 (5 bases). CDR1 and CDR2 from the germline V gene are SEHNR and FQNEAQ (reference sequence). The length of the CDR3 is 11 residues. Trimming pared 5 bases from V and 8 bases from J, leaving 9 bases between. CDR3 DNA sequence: TGTGCCAGCAGCAAGGGGATTACCCAGTACTTC. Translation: CASSKGITQYF.

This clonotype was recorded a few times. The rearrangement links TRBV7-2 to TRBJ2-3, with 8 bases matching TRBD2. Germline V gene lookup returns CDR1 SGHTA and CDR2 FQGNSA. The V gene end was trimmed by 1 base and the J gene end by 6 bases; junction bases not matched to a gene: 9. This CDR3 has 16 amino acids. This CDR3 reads CASSLGISGDLDTQYF. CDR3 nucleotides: TGTGCCAGCAGCTTAGGGATTAGCGGGGACCTCGATACGCAGTATTTT.

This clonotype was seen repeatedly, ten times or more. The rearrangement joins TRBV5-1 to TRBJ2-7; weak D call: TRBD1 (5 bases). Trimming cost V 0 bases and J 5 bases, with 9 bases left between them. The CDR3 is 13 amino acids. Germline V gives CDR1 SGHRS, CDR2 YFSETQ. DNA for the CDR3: TGCGCCAGCAGCTTGGCCACAGGTAACGAGCAGTACTTC. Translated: CASSLATGNEQYF.

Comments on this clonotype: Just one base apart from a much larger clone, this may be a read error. The CDR3 loop reads CASRAGAGTAYGHTF. The CDR3 nucleotides are TGTGCCAGCAGAGCGGGAGCGGGGACTGCCTATGGCCACACCTTC. This chain uses TRBV28 with TRBJ1-2, with D perhaps TRBD1 (5 bases). CDR1 is MDHEN and CDR2 is SYDVKM in the germline V gene. CDR3 size: 15 residues.

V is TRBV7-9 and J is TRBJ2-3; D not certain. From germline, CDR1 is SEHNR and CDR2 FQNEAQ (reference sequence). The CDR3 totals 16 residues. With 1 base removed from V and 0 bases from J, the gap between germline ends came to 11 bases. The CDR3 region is CASSLVKISSTDTQYF. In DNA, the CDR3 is TGTGCCAGCAGCTTAGTTAAGATCTCTAGCACAGATACGCAGTATTTT.

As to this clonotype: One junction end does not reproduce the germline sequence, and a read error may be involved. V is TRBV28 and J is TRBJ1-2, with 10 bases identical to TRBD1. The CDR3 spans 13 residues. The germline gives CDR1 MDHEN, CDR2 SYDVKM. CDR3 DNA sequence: TGTACCAGCAGTCTGACAGGGGGCGGCGGCTACACCTTC. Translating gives CTSSLTGGGGYTF.

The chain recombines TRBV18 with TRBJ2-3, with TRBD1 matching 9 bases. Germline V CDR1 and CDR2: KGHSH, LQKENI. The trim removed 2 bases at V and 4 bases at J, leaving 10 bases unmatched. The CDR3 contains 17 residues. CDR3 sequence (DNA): TGTGCCAGCTCACCATATTACAGGGGGCTCTCTCCAGATACGCAGTATTTT. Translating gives CASSPYYRGLSPDTQYF.

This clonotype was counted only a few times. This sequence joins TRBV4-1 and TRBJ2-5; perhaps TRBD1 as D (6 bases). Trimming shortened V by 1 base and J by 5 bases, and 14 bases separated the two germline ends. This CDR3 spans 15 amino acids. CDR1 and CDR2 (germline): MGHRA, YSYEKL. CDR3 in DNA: TGCGCCAGCAGCCAAGGGGCAGGGGTGGGGGAGACCCAGTACTTC. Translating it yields CASSQGAGVGETQYF.

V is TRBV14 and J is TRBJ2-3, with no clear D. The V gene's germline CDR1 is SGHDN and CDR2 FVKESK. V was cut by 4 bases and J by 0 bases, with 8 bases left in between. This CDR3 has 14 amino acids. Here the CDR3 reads CASSRVSSTDTQYF. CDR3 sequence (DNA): TGTGCCAGCAGCCGGGTCTCTAGCACAGATACGCAGTATTTT.

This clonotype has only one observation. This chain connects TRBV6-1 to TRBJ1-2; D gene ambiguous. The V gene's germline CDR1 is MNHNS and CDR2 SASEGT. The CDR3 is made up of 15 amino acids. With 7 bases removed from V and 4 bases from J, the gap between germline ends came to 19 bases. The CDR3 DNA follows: TGTGCCAGCATTGGATCGGACGGTAGCCTCTATGGCTACACCTTC. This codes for CASIGSDGSLYGYTF.

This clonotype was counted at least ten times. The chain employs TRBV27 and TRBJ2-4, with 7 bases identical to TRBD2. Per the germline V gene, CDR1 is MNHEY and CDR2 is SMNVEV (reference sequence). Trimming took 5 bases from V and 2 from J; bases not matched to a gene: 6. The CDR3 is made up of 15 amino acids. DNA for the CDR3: TGTGCCAGCAGTAACGAGCGGGGACCCAAAAACATTCAGTACTTC. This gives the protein CASSNERGPKNIQYF.

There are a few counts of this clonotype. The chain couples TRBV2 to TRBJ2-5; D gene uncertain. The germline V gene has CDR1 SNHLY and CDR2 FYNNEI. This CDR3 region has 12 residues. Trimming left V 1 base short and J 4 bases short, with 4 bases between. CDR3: CASSEEVETQYF. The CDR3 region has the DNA TGTGCCAGCAGTGAAGAGGTAGAGACCCAGTACTTC.

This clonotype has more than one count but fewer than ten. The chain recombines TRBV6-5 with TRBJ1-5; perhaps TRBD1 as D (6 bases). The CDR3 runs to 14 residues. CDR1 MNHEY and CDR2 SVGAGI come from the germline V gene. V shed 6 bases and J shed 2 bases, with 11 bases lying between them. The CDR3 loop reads CASSPRGRNQPQHF. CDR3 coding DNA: TGTGCCAGCAGCCCGCGGGGGCGCAATCAGCCCCAGCATTTT.

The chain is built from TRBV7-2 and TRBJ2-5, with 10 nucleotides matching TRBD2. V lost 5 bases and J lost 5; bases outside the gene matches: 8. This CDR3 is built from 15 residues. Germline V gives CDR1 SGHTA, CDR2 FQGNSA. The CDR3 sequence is CASSTKRGGSETQYF. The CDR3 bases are TGTGCCAGCAGCACGAAGCGGGGGGGCTCGGAGACCCAGTACTTC.

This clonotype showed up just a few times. Here the CDR3 DNA reads TGTGCCAGCAGGGGATGGTCAGGGTCCGCAAACATTCAGTACTTC. Translating gives CASRGWSGSANIQYF. The chain has TRBV7-2 and TRBJ2-4; D perhaps matches TRBD1 (5 bases). Germline CDR1 and CDR2: SGHTA and FQGNSA. The CDR3 totals 15 residues. Trimming pared 6 bases from V and 6 bases from J, leaving 18 bases between.

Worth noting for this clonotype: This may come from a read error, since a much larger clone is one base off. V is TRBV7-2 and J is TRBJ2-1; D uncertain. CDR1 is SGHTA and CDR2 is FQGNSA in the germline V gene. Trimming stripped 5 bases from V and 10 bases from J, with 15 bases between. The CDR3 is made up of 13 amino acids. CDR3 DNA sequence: TGTGCCAGCAGCCATCAGACCCAGTACGAGCAGTTCTTC. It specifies CASSHQTQYEQFF.

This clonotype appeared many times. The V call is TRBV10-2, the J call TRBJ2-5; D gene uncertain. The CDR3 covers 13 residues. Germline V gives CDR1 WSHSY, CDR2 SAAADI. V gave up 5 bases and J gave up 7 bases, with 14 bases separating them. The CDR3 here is CASSSTEPGTQYF. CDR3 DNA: TGCGCCAGCAGTTCTACAGAGCCTGGGACCCAGTACTTC.